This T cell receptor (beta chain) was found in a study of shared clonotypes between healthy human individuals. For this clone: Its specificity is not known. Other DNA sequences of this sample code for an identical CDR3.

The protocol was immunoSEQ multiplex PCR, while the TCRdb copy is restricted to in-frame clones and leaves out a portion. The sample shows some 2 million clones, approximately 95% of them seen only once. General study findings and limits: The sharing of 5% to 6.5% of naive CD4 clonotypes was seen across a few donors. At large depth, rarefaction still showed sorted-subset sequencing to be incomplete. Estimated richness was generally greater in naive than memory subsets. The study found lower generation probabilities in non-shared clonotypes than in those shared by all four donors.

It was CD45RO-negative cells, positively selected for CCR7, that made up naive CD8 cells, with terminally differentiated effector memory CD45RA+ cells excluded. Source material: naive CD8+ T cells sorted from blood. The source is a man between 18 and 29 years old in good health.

CDR3 amino acids: CASSVGGATSYEQYF. The CDR3 DNA reads TGTGCCAGCAGCGTAGGGGGGGCGACCTCCTACGAGCAGTACTTC. V is TRBV9 and J is TRBJ2-7; D could derive from TRBD1 or TRBD2 (6 bases each). This CDR3 spans 15 amino acids. The germline V gene encodes CDR1 SGDLS and CDR2 YYNGEE. The V gene lost 0 bases and the J gene lost 0 bases, with 10 bases spanning the gap.